The next 6 T cell receptor beta chains were all read from a single sample in a study of persistence of HIV-infected CD4 T cells. The libraries were made with immunoSEQ version 4 in survey mode. TCRdb keeps only in-frame clones here, not all; method: immunoSEQ multiplex PCR. The sample gives 40,000 to 45,000 clones, 70% to 90% of which show up once; approximately 0.93% is in the top ten. The antigens for these receptors are not known. Cells were stimulated nonspecifically with anti-CD3/anti-CD28 magnetic beads. Responding CD4+ T cells were sorted by upregulation of both CD40 ligand and CD69. This material consisted of CD4+ T cells sorted from PBMCs after roughly 18-hour stimulation, taken from a patient who received antiretroviral therapy. All receptors derive from an adult man with HIV who was CMV-seropositive.

V and J are TRBV3-1 (or the pseudogene TRBV3-2) and TRBJ2-7; tentative D call: TRBD1 (6 bases). Germline assignment: CDR1 LGHDT and CDR2 YNNKEL (reference sequence). This CDR3 comprises 14 residues. V was shortened by 4 bases and J by 2 bases, with 12 bases between the two germline ends. The CDR3 DNA is TGTGCCAGCAGCCCCGTTTGGACAGCCTACGAGCAGTACTTC. Amino acid sequence: CASSPVWTAYEQYF.

The chain combines TRBV7-8 with TRBJ2-1, with TRBD1 matching 8 bases. The CDR3 is 13 residues long. V was pared by 1 base and J by 13 bases, with 6 bases of the junction left unmatched. Per germline, CDR1 SGHVS and CDR2 FQNEAQ. CDR3: CASSLDRGSYQFF. The CDR3, as DNA: TGTGCCAGCAGCTTAGACAGGGGGTCTTATCAGTTCTTC.

This clone was detected once. The chain joins TRBV28 to TRBJ2-7; D possibly corresponds to TRBD1 (5 bases). Germline loops: CDR1 MDHEN, CDR2 SYDVKM. Trimming left V 5 bases short and J 0 bases short, with 11 bases between. This CDR3 region has 14 residues. The CDR3 reads CASSSTGSSYEQYF. The CDR3 nucleotides read TGTGCCAGCAGTAGTACAGGCAGCTCCTACGAGCAGTACTTC.

The chain links TRBV30 to TRBJ1-3; 7 nucleotides align to TRBD1. V dropped 4 bases and J dropped 5; count of bases not matched to a gene: 11. CDR1 and CDR2 (germline): GTSNPN, SVGIG (reference sequence). This CDR3 spans 15 amino acids. CDR3 bases: TGTGCCTGGAACGATGATGGGACAGCGAGAAACACCATATATTTT. This codes for CAWNDDGTARNTIYF.

This clone appeared a single time. V gene TRBV2 combines with J gene TRBJ2-2; 13 bases align to TRBD2. Trimming at V came to 5 bases and at J to 2 bases, leaving 8 bases not matched to a gene. This CDR3 spans 18 amino acids. Germline loops: CDR1 SNHLY, CDR2 FYNNEI. The CDR3 loop reads CASSRAGLAGTNTGELFF. CDR3 DNA sequence: TGTGCCAGCAGTCGCGCGGGACTAGCGGGGACAAACACCGGGGAGCTGTTTTTT.

The CDR3 DNA sequence: TGTGCCAGCTCTGGGATGAATGAGCAGTTCTTC. The encoded protein is CASSGMNEQFF. The gene calls are TRBV18 and TRBJ2-1; D remains unclear. The V gene's germline CDR1 is KGHSH and CDR2 LQKENI. This CDR3 has 11 residues. Deletions cut 6 bases from V and 7 bases from J, with 7 bases between.